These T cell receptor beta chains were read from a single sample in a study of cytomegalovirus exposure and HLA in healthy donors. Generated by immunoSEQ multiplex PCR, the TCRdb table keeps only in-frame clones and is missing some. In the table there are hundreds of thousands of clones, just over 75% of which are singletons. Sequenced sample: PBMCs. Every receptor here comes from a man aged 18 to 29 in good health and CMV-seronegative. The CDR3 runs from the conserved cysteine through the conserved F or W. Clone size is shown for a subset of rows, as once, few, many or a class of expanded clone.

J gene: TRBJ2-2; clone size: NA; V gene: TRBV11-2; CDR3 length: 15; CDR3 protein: CASSLSGTVIGELFF
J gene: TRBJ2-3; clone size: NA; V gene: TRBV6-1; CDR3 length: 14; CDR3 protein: CASSLAGASDTQYF
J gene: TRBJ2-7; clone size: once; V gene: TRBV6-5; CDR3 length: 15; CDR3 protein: CASSYSGSGSYEQYF
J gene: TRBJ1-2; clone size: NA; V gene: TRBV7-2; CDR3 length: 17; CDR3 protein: CASSLESRRAGDGGYTF
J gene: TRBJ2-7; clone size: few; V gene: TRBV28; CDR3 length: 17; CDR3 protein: CASSQPGLAGGSYEQYF
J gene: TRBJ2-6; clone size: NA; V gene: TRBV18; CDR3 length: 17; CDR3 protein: CASSHGTPDSGANVLTF
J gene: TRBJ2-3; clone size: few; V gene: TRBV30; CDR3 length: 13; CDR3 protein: CAWGGINTDTQYF
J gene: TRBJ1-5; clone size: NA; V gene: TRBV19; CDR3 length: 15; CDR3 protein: CASSVSLYSNQPQHF
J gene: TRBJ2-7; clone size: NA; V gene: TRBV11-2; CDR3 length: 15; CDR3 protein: CASRIRGPGSGEQYF
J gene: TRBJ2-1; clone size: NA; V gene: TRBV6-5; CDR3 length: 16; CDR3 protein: CASSSRLAGSYNEQFF
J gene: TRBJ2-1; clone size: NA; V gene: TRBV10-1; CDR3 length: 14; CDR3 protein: CASSDQVSYNEQFF
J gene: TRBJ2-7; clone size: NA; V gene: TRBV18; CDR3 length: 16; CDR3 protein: CASSPGRASSAYEQYF
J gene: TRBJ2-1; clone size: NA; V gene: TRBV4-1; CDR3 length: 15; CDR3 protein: CASSQRLAENNEQFF
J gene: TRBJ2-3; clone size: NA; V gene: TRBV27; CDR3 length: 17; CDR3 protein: CASMVAGVGGATDTQYF
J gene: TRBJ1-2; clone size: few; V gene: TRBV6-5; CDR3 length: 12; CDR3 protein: CASRPQGYGYTF
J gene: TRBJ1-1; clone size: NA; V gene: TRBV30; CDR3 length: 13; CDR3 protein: CAWRQEVGTEAFF
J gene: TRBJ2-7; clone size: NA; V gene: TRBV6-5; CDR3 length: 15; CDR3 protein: CASRRTSGSPYEQYF
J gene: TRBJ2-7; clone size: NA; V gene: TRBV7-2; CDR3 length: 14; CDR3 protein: CASSPDRGRYEQYF
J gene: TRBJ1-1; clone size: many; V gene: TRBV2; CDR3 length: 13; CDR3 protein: CASSPGMNTEAFF
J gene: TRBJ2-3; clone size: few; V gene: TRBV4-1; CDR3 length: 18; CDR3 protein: CASSPSGLAGGGTDTQYF
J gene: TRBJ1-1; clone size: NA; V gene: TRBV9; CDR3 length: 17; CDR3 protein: CASSPRDRGGVDTEAFF
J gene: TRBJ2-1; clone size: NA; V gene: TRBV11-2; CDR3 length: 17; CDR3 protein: CASSLDSGTSGYNEQFF
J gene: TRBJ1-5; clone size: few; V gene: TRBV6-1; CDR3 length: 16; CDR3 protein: CASSAPEAHSNQPQHF
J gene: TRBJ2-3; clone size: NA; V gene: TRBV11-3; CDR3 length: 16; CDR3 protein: CASSTGTSGVTDTQYF
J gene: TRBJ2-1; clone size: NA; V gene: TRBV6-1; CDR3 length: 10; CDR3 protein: CASRLAGEFF
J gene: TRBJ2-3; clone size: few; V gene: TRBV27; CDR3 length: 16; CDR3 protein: CASSFQGHSRTDTQYF
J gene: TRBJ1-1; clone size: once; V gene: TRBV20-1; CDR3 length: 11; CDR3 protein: CSATHRTEAFF